One sample yielded the 21 T cell receptor beta chains listed below, sequenced in a study of cytomegalovirus exposure and HLA in healthy donors. Measured with immunoSEQ multiplex PCR; TCRdb has only the in-frame clones, and not every one. The sample records around 250,000 clones, 80% to 95% being singletons. The sample consisted of PBMCs. The receptors derive from a woman in her 30s in good health and CMV-seronegative.

The V gene is TRBV28, the J gene TRBJ2-1, with 12 positions matching TRBD2. The CDR3 spans 17 residues. The V segment lost 6 bases and the J segment 5 bases; nucleotides outside the gene matches: 11. CDR1 MDHEN and CDR2 SYDVKM come from the germline V gene. CDR3 in DNA: TGTGCCAGCAGGCTTAATATCAGACTAGCGGGAGACAATGAGCAGTTCTTC. Translated: CASRLNIRLAGDNEQFF.

The chain combines TRBV2 with TRBJ1-2; the D gene is possibly TRBD1 (6 bases). CDR1 and CDR2 (germline): SNHLY, FYNNEI. There are 11 residues in the CDR3. Deletions cut 6 bases from V and 6 bases from J, with 8 bases between. CDR3 in amino acids: CASRQGHGYTF. CDR3 coding DNA: TGTGCCAGCAGACAGGGTCATGGCTACACCTTC.

This rearrangement joins TRBV7-8 to TRBJ2-7; D assignment may be TRBD1 or TRBD2 (5 bases each). CDR3 length equals 15 residues. V was cut by 5 bases and J by 0 bases, with 14 bases left in between. Germline V gene sequence: CDR1 SGHVS, CDR2 FQNEAQ. Here the CDR3 reads CASSPGPRSSYEQYF. DNA of the CDR3: TGTGCCAGCAGCCCGGGACCCCGGAGCTCCTACGAGCAGTACTTC.

Concerning this clone: The sample holds other DNA sequences that translate to the same CDR3. The chain recombines TRBV5-1 with TRBJ1-2; no reliable D call. The CDR3 extends over 13 amino acids. V was cut by 0 bases and J by 2 bases, with 5 bases left in between. The germline V gene has CDR1 SGHRS and CDR2 YFSETQ. The CDR3 nucleotides are TGCGCCAGCAGCTTGGAAGGCAACTATGGCTACACCTTC. Its translation is CASSLEGNYGYTF.

This clone has only one observation. The rearrangement links TRBV25-1 to TRBJ2-5; TRBD2 aligns across 14 bases. The CDR3 sequence is 16 residues long. CDR1 is MGHDK, CDR2 SYGVNS, per germline. The V and J ends lost 4 bases and 4 bases, in that order; junction bases with no gene match: 5. The CDR3 loop reads CASSALGLAGGETQYF. CDR3 coding DNA: TGTGCCAGCAGTGCGTTAGGACTAGCGGGAGGAGAGACCCAGTACTTC.

The J gene is TRBJ2-7, the V gene TRBV5-6, with 9 bases lining up with TRBD2. Unmatched junction bases numbered 16, after V lost 6 bases and J lost 6 bases. CDR1 and CDR2 from the germline V gene are SGHDT and YYEEEE. This CDR3 contains 16 residues. The CDR3 region has the DNA TGTGCCAGCAACATTTGGGTGGGGACTAGCTTCGGCGAGCAGTACTTC. It translates to CASNIWVGTSFGEQYF. The complete variable domain, with remaining parts taken from reference TRBV5-6 and TRBJ2-7, reads DAGVTQSPTHLIKTRGQQVTLRCSPKSGHDTVSWYQQALGQGPQFIFQYYEEEERQRGNFPDRFSGHQFPNYSSELNVNALLLGDSALYLCASNIWVGTSFGEQYFGPGTRLTVT.

The rearrangement links TRBV19 to TRBJ2-5; D perhaps matches TRBD1 (6 bases). Germline CDR1 is LNHDA and CDR2 is SQIVND (reference sequence). V was cut by 3 bases and J by 5 bases, with 10 bases left in between. The CDR3 runs 13 residues. CDR3 bases: TGTGCCAGTAGTATTCCAGGGGTGGAGACCCAGTACTTC. It translates to CASSIPGVETQYF. Full variable domain (rest looked up from reference TRBV19 and TRBJ2-5): DGGITQSPKYLFRKEGQNVTLSCEQNLNHDAMYWYRQDPGQGLRLIYYSQIVNDFQKGDIAEGYSVSREKKESFPLTVTSAQKNPTAFYLCASSIPGVETQYFGPGTRLLVL.

This chain joins TRBV12-5 and TRBJ2-7; TRBD2 matches at 15 bases. Looked up from germline, CDR1 is LGHNT and CDR2 is FRNRAP. The ends lost 3 bases at V and 2 bases at J; junction bases unmatched: 8. The CDR3 runs to 18 residues. The CDR3 reads CASGFRGLAGGQTYEQYF. CDR3 sequence (DNA): TGTGCTAGTGGTTTCCGGGGACTAGCGGGAGGCCAAACCTACGAGCAGTACTTC. Full variable domain (missing parts from reference TRBV12-5 and TRBJ2-7): DARVTQTPRHKVTEMGQEVTMRCQPILGHNTVFWYRQTMMQGLELLAYFRNRAPLDDSGMPKDRFSAEMPDATLATLKIQPSEPRDSAVYFCASGFRGLAGGQTYEQYFGPGTRLTVT.

V and J are TRBV28 and TRBJ1-2, with 8 bases lining up with TRBD1. In germline, CDR1 is MDHEN, CDR2 SYDVKM. The junction had 6 bases not matched to a gene; V was cut back by 4 bases and J by 2 bases. This CDR3 spans 15 amino acids. The DNA for the CDR3 is TGTGCCAGCAGTTCCCTTGGACAGGGCAACTATGGCTACACCTTC. Translated: CASSSLGQGNYGYTF.

The chain links TRBV12-5 to TRBJ2-7; D may be TRBD2 (5 bases). This CDR3 comprises 15 residues. Germline CDR1 reads LGHNT; CDR2 reads FRNRAP. Trimming stripped 6 bases from V and 5 bases from J, with 20 bases between. The CDR3 DNA reads as TGTGCTAGTGGGGAAAGAGGAGGTTTTATCGACGAGCAGTACTTC. This translates into CASGERGGFIDEQYF. Looking up the rest from reference TRBV12-5 and TRBJ2-7 gives the full variable domain: DARVTQTPRHKVTEMGQEVTMRCQPILGHNTVFWYRQTMMQGLELLAYFRNRAPLDDSGMPKDRFSAEMPDATLATLKIQPSEPRDSAVYFCASGERGGFIDEQYFGPGTRLTVT.

The chain carries TRBV28 and TRBJ2-7, with D possibly matching TRBD1 (5 bases). CDR1 and CDR2 from the germline V gene are MDHEN and SYDVKM. V lost 6 bases and J 0 bases, leaving 9 bases between the germline ends. The CDR3 is made up of 13 amino acids. CDR3 nucleotides: TGTGCCAGCAGCATACAGGTCTCCTACGAGCAGTACTTC. Translation gives CASSIQVSYEQYF. The entire variable domain, with the rest obtained from reference TRBV28 and TRBJ2-7, is as follows: DVKVTQSSRYLVKRTGEKVFLECVQDMDHENMFWYRQDPGLGLRLIYFSYDVKMKEKGDIPEGYSVSREKKERFSLILESASTNQTSMYLCASSIQVSYEQYFGPGTRLTVT.

The chain has TRBV7-9 and TRBJ2-5; D remains unclear. This CDR3 has 12 amino acids. V lost 0 bases and J lost 2, with 1 base in between. Germline V gene data show CDR1 as SEHNR and CDR2 as FQNEAQ (reference sequence). The CDR3 DNA is TGTGCCAGCAGCTTAGCACAAGAGACCCAGTACTTC. Translation gives CASSLAQETQYF.

The chain couples TRBV5-1 to TRBJ2-7; the D is unclear. This CDR3 region has 15 residues. CDR1 is SGHRS and CDR2 is YFSETQ in the germline V gene. Trimming shortened V by 0 bases and J by 3 bases, and 13 bases separated the two germline ends. The CDR3 bases are TGCGCCAGCAGCTTGGTGGGCTCTCCCCTCTACGAGCAGTACTTC. Translated, it gives CASSLVGSPLYEQYF.

The chain links TRBV5-1 to TRBJ2-2, with D possibly being TRBD2 (5 bases). The ends were cut back, 2 bases at V and 2 bases at J, with 16 bases in the middle. The CDR3 loop spans 17 amino acids. The V gene's germline CDR1 is SGHRS and CDR2 YFSETQ. CDR3 in amino acids: CASSFEGLETNTGELFF. The CDR3 DNA reads as TGCGCCAGCAGCTTTGAAGGACTGGAGACTAACACCGGGGAGCTGTTTTTT.

This clone was seen once. The chain has TRBV4-1 and TRBJ1-5; D is ambiguous. The CDR3 has 13 amino acids. V lost 1 base, J lost 6 bases, and 7 bases lay in between. Germline CDR1 MGHRA, CDR2 YSYEKL. CDR3 bases: TGCGCCAGCAGCCAAGGGACCGCTCAGCCCCAGCATTTT. This encodes CASSQGTAQPQHF.

This clone was counted a few times. The V call is TRBV28, the J call TRBJ2-7; D is possibly TRBD1 or TRBD2 (5 bases each). The germline gives CDR1 MDHEN, CDR2 SYDVKM. There are 16 residues in the CDR3. Deletions cut 3 bases from V and 1 base from J, with 16 bases between. The CDR3 here is CASSFGFGADSYEQYF. DNA of the CDR3: TGTGCCAGCAGTTTTGGGTTCGGGGCCGATTCCTACGAGCAGTACTTC.

Only one count was recorded for this clone. J is TRBJ2-7 and V is TRBV4-3; tentatively, D is TRBD1 or TRBD2 (5 bases each). The V gene lost 4 bases and the J gene lost 1 base, with 14 bases spanning the gap. The CDR3 totals 15 residues. Germline assignment: CDR1 LGHNA and CDR2 YSLEER. The DNA of the CDR3 is TGCGCCAGCAGCCTCTCGCTCTGGGGGTCCTACGAGCAGTACTTC. Amino acid sequence: CASSLSLWGSYEQYF.

The rearrangement uses TRBV19 and TRBJ2-2; 7 bases map to TRBD1. The V gene's germline CDR1 is LNHDA and CDR2 SQIVND (reference sequence). The CDR3 sequence is 14 residues long. Losses at the gene ends were 5 bases for V and 5 bases for J; bases not matched to a gene: 5. CDR3 amino acids: CASSSYRGTGELFF. The CDR3 nucleotides are TGTGCCAGTAGTTCCTACAGGGGAACCGGGGAGCTGTTTTTT.

The CDR3 nucleotides read TGTGCCAGTAGCATGGGGTTTGGGACAGATACGCAGTATTTT. This sequence encodes CASSMGFGTDTQYF. The chain is built from TRBV19 and TRBJ2-3; D remains ambiguous. The ends were cut back, 6 bases at V and 3 bases at J, with 13 bases in the middle. Germline lookup yields CDR1 LNHDA and CDR2 SQIVND (reference sequence). CDR3 length: 14 amino acids.

Note on this clone: An end of the junction differs from the germline gene, which may be a read error. The chain links TRBV29-1 to TRBJ2-7, with D maybe TRBD2 (6 bases). Germline-derived CDR1 and CDR2 are SQVTM and ANQGSEA. CDR3 size: 9 residues. Written as DNA, the CDR3 is TGCAGCGTGAAGACTAGAGTGGGATTC. Its protein product is CSVKTRVGF.

The table lists this clone with a few counts. The rearrangement joins TRBV7-6 to TRBJ1-1; D unclear. This CDR3 is 11 amino acids long. Germline V CDR1 and CDR2: SGHVS, FNYEAQ. V dropped 4 bases and J dropped 4 bases, with 4 bases sitting between them. The CDR3 region is CASSSITEAFF. CDR3 in DNA: TGTGCCAGCAGCTCAATCACTGAAGCTTTCTTT. Variable domain in full (rest from reference TRBV7-6 and TRBJ1-1): GAGVSQSPRYKVTKRGQDVALRCDPISGHVSLYWYRQALGQGPEFLTYFNYEAQQDKSGLPNDRFSAERPEGSISTLTIQRTEQRDSAMYRCASSSITEAFFGQGTRLTVV.